The 32 T cell receptor beta chains below all came from one sample that was sequenced in a study of beta chain features in type 1 diabetes. The isolated RNA, all of it, was reverse transcribed, so expressed TCRB transcripts were what got sequenced. The table came from immunoSEQ multiplex PCR; TCRdb's copy has only in-frame clones and leaves some out. The sample contains around 450,000 clones, roughly 10% of which appear only once. Sequencing used naive CD4+ T cells from blood. Receptor source: a woman younger than 30 in good health.

This sequence joins TRBV7-2 and TRBJ2-4, with D uncertain. CDR3 length: 15 amino acids. Per germline, CDR1 SGHTA and CDR2 FQGNSA. V shed 0 bases and J shed 1 base, with 7 bases lying between them. The CDR3 protein is CASSLAMSAKNIQYF. The CDR3 nucleotides are TGTGCCAGCAGCTTAGCGATGTCGGCCAAAAACATTCAGTACTTC.

The genes are TRBV30 and TRBJ1-5; D is unclear. Trimming stripped 1 base from V and 6 bases from J, with 10 bases between. Germline lookup yields CDR1 GTSNPN and CDR2 SVGIG (reference sequence). The CDR3 totals 13 residues. This chain's CDR3 is CAWSGPGVQPQHF. Written as DNA, the CDR3 is TGTGCCTGGAGTGGCCCTGGGGTTCAGCCCCAGCATTTT.

This clone was observed a handful of times. The CDR3 sequence is CASSQHSGYEQYF. Here the CDR3 DNA reads TGCGCCAGCAGCCAACACTCTGGCTACGAGCAGTACTTC. The chain links TRBV4-3 to TRBJ2-7; D call uncertain. V shed 2 bases and J shed 3 bases, with 8 bases lying between them. Germline values: CDR1 LGHNA, CDR2 YSLEER. The CDR3 extends over 13 amino acids.

This sequence joins TRBV5-1 and TRBJ2-3; tentatively, D is TRBD1 or TRBD2 (5 bases each). From germline, CDR1 is SGHRS and CDR2 YFSETQ. The CDR3 totals 14 residues. This CDR3 reads CSSRDGAGTDTQYF. CDR3 nucleotides: TGCTCTAGCAGGGACGGGGCTGGCACAGATACGCAGTATTTT.

V is TRBV28 and J is TRBJ2-5, with a weak D call TRBD2 (6 bases). There are 12 residues in the CDR3. Per germline, CDR1 MDHEN and CDR2 SYDVKM. Trimming removed 4 bases at V and 9 bases at J, with 12 bases between. CDR3: CASSSSGLAQYF. Written as DNA, the CDR3 is TGTGCCAGCAGTTCGTCGGGACTTGCCCAGTACTTC.

Regarding this clone: Other DNA sequences in this specimen translate into the identical CDR3. CDR3 region: CASSELGQGGNQPQHF. The CDR3 DNA reads as TGTGCCAGCAGTGAATTGGGCCAGGGAGGCAATCAGCCCCAGCATTTT. The chain combines TRBV25-1 with TRBJ1-5, with D possibly being TRBD1 (5 bases). The CDR3 runs 16 residues. V gave up 1 base and J gave up 2 bases, with 12 bases separating them. CDR1 MGHDK and CDR2 SYGVNS come from the germline V gene.

There are a few counts of this clone. The chain recombines TRBV14 with TRBJ1-4; D is possibly TRBD1 (5 bases). V was clipped by 5 bases and J by 7 bases, with 14 bases between them. The germline gives CDR1 SGHDN, CDR2 FVKESK. The CDR3 has 14 amino acids. This chain's CDR3 is CASSSMTVGEKLFF. DNA for the CDR3: TGTGCCAGCAGCTCTATGACAGTAGGTGAAAAACTGTTTTTT.

This rearrangement joins TRBV7-3 to TRBJ1-6; tentatively, D is TRBD1 (5 bases). Germline V gene sequence: CDR1 SGHTA, CDR2 FQGTGA. The CDR3 has 15 amino acids. V lost 5 bases and J 2 bases, leaving 10 bases between the germline ends. The CDR3: CASSLDSTYNSPLHF. CDR3 in DNA: TGTGCCAGCAGCCTCGACAGTACCTATAATTCACCCCTCCACTTT. Full variable domain (outside the CDR3, taken from reference TRBV7-3 and TRBJ1-6): GAGVSQTPSNKVTEKGKYVELRCDPISGHTALYWYRQSLGQGPEFLIYFQGTGAADDSGLPNDRFFAVRPEGSVSTLKIQRTERGDSAVYLCASSLDSTYNSPLHFGNGTRLTVT.

This clone was recorded a few times. The chain carries TRBV2 and TRBJ2-1; either TRBD1 or TRBD2 may supply D (5 bases each). V lost 4 bases and J 3 bases, leaving 16 bases between the germline ends. Germline CDR1 reads SNHLY; CDR2 reads FYNNEI. This CDR3 comprises 16 residues. The CDR3 sequence: CASSVGTPAFYNEQFF. The CDR3 nucleotides are TGTGCCAGCAGTGTGGGGACCCCAGCGTTCTACAATGAGCAGTTCTTC.

The rearrangement uses TRBV9 and TRBJ1-2; possible D gene TRBD1, 5 bases. The CDR3 is 15 residues long. CDR1 and CDR2 (germline): SGDLS, YYNGEE. The V end lost 0 bases, the J end lost 5 bases, and 14 bases lay between the germline ends. The CDR3 is CASSVGQSVWYGYTF. The DNA for the CDR3 is TGTGCCAGCAGCGTAGGACAGTCCGTCTGGTATGGCTACACCTTC.

The chain joins TRBV19 to TRBJ1-1, with a tentative D call TRBD1 (6 bases). The germline V and J ends were trimmed by 6 bases and 1 base, with 12 bases remaining between them. Germline-derived CDR1 and CDR2 are LNHDA and SQIVND (reference sequence). The length of the CDR3 is 14 residues. The chain's CDR3 is CASSGRGRNTEAFF. CDR3 bases: TGTGCCAGTAGCGGCAGGGGAAGGAACACTGAAGCTTTCTTT. The whole variable domain, remainder taken from reference TRBV19 and TRBJ1-1, is DGGITQSPKYLFRKEGQNVTLSCEQNLNHDAMYWYRQDPGQGLRLIYYSQIVNDFQKGDIAEGYSVSREKKESFPLTVTSAQKNPTAFYLCASSGRGRNTEAFFGQGTRLTVV.

The rearrangement links TRBV7-9 to TRBJ2-7; D not certain. CDR3 size: 14 residues. Germline V gives CDR1 SEHNR, CDR2 FQNEAQ (reference sequence). V gave up 1 base and J gave up 3 bases, with 10 bases separating them. The CDR3: CASSLEASGYEQYV. The CDR3 nucleotides read TGTGCCAGCAGCTTAGAAGCTTCGGGCTACGAGCAGTACGTC.

This clone appeared many times. The chain carries TRBV29-1 and TRBJ2-4; 7 bases are shared with TRBD1. With 6 bases clipped from V and 0 bases from J, the junction kept 11 bases outside the gene matches. The V gene's germline CDR1 is SQVTM and CDR2 ANQGSEA. There are 16 residues in the CDR3. CDR3 sequence reads: CSVAGTAPLAKNIQYF. The DNA of the CDR3 is TGCAGCGTAGCTGGGACAGCTCCTCTAGCCAAAAACATTCAGTACTTC.

The chain carries TRBV7-9 and TRBJ2-1; D unclear. Per the germline V gene, CDR1 is SEHNR and CDR2 is FQNEAQ (reference sequence). V dropped 6 bases and J dropped 10 bases, with 13 bases sitting between them. The CDR3 is made up of 12 amino acids. DNA of the CDR3: TGTGCCAGCAGTCTATCCGTCGGGGAGCAGTTCTTC. This gives the protein CASSLSVGEQFF.

There are a few counts of this clone. This sequence joins TRBV29-1 and TRBJ2-2, with D tentatively TRBD1 (5 bases). CDR1 is SQVTM and CDR2 is ANQGSEA in the germline V gene. CDR3 size: 14 residues. V was shortened by 6 bases and J by 1 base, with 12 bases between the two germline ends. The CDR3 DNA sequence: TGCAGCGTGATCGAGGACATGAACACCGGGGAGCTGTTTTTT. As protein: CSVIEDMNTGELFF.

This clone was seen a few times. The chain joins TRBV4-3 to TRBJ1-6; 10 nucleotides align to TRBD1. CDR3 length: 14 amino acids. Germline V CDR1 and CDR2: LGHNA, YSLEER. Losses at the gene ends were 5 bases for V and 9 bases for J; bases not matched to a gene: 4. As DNA, the CDR3 is TGCGCCAGCAGCTCCCGGGACAGGGGTTCACCCCTCCACTTT. Amino acid sequence: CASSSRDRGSPLHF.

This clone turned up a few times. V is TRBV4-1 and J is TRBJ2-2; D ambiguous. V lost 4 bases and J lost 5, with 8 bases in between. CDR1 and CDR2 (germline): MGHRA, YSYEKL. The CDR3 has 13 residues. CDR3 nucleotide sequence: TGCGCCAGCAGCCCCCTTCCTACCGGGGAGCTGTTTTTT. This gives the protein CASSPLPTGELFF.

The genes are TRBV10-3 and TRBJ2-7; D might be TRBD2 (6 bases). V dropped 9 bases and J dropped 3 bases, with 9 bases sitting between them. CDR1 and CDR2 (germline): ENHRY, SYGVKD. The CDR3 length is 11 residues. CDR3 sequence: CAMGLLYEQYF. DNA of the CDR3: TGTGCCATGGGACTTCTCTACGAGCAGTACTTC.

There are a few counts of this clone. The V and J genes are TRBV2 and TRBJ2-3; TRBD1 is a possible D gene (7 bases). V was pared by 6 bases and J by 5 bases, with 18 bases between. Germline V gene lookup returns CDR1 SNHLY and CDR2 FYNNEI. The length of the CDR3 is 15 residues. The CDR3 protein is CASRDRTGGIDTQYF. In DNA, the CDR3 is TGTGCCAGCAGAGACCGGACAGGAGGGATAGATACGCAGTATTTT.

This clone came up a few times. The rearrangement joins TRBV7-2 to TRBJ2-2, with TRBD1 as a possible D gene (5 bases). Trimming pared 5 bases from V and 6 bases from J, leaving 10 bases between. Germline CDR1 reads SGHTA; CDR2 reads FQGNSA. The CDR3 totals 13 residues. The CDR3 reads CASSAYRPGELFF. The CDR3 DNA sequence: TGTGCCAGCAGCGCTTACAGGCCCGGGGAGCTGTTTTTT.

The table lists this clone with a few counts. This chain uses TRBV5-1 with TRBJ2-5, with TRBD1 matching 8 bases. The V gene's germline CDR1 is SGHRS and CDR2 YFSETQ. The CDR3 is 14 amino acids. The ends lost 4 bases at V and 4 bases at J; junction bases unmatched: 6. Here the CDR3 reads CASSRDRGGETQYF. The CDR3, as DNA: TGCGCCAGCAGCCGAGACAGGGGCGGAGAGACCCAGTACTTC.

This chain joins TRBV6-5 and TRBJ2-1; 7 nucleotides match TRBD1. Germline V gene lookup returns CDR1 MNHEY and CDR2 SVGAGI. V lost 2 bases to trimming and J lost 5 bases; unmatched junction nucleotides: 3. The CDR3 has 14 amino acids. CDR3 sequence (DNA): TGTGCCAGCAGTTACCAAGGGACAGACAATGAGCAGTTCTTC. It codes for CASSYQGTDNEQFF.

This chain connects TRBV14 to TRBJ2-5, with TRBD2 matching over 8 bases. This CDR3 contains 14 residues. Germline-derived CDR1 and CDR2 are SGHDN and FVKESK. V was clipped by 5 bases and J by 2 bases; unmatched bases: 4. CDR3 residues: CASSGTRHQETQYF. As DNA, the CDR3 is TGTGCCAGCAGCGGGACTAGGCATCAAGAGACCCAGTACTTC.

This clone was seen more than once but under ten times. CDR3 DNA sequence: TGCAGCGCTTATTATCGTGGCTACACCTTC. Residues: CSAYYRGYTF. The rearrangement joins TRBV29-1 to TRBJ1-2; D gene ambiguous. Germline V gene lookup returns CDR1 SQVTM and CDR2 ANQGSEA. Trimming left V 7 bases short and J 7 bases short, with 10 bases between. The CDR3 length is 10 residues.

Only a few counts were recorded for this clone. The gene calls are TRBV7-2 and TRBJ2-3; D possibly matches TRBD1 or TRBD2 (5 bases each). The length of the CDR3 is 15 residues. Germline CDR1 SGHTA, CDR2 FQGNSA. Deletions cut 5 bases from V and 1 base from J, with 13 bases between. The CDR3 DNA follows: TGTGCCAGCAGCCAAGGACTGGGGGGCACAGATACGCAGTATTTT. Amino acids: CASSQGLGGTDTQYF.

The chain is built from TRBV4-1 and TRBJ2-5; D remains ambiguous. V shed 0 bases and J shed 6 bases, with 8 bases lying between them. Per the germline V gene, CDR1 is MGHRA and CDR2 is YSYEKL. This CDR3 spans 13 amino acids. CDR3 region: CASSQDLEQTQYF. CDR3 DNA sequence: TGCGCCAGCAGCCAAGATCTTGAGCAGACCCAGTACTTC.

In this sample, this clone turned up a few times. V usage is TRBV29-1 and J usage is TRBJ2-7; 7 bases align to TRBD2. This CDR3 region has 12 residues. Looked up from germline, CDR1 is SQVTM and CDR2 is ANQGSEA. V shed 4 bases, J shed 6 bases, and the junction held 6 bases outside the gene matches. CDR3 residues: CSVVAGAGEQYF. The CDR3 DNA follows: TGCAGCGTTGTGGCGGGAGCGGGCGAGCAGTACTTC.

This chain joins TRBV4-1 and TRBJ1-6; TRBD1 agrees at 9 bases. This CDR3 contains 17 residues. CDR1 is MGHRA, CDR2 YSYEKL, per germline. V was pared by 6 bases and J by 1 base, with 7 bases of the junction left unmatched. This CDR3 is CASRQPGQGSYNSPLHF. As DNA, the CDR3 is TGCGCCAGCAGGCAGCCGGGACAGGGATCCTATAATTCACCCCTCCACTTT.

A few counts support this clone. The rearrangement links TRBV7-3 to TRBJ2-1; D is unresolved. Trimming removed 2 bases at V and 0 bases at J, with 8 bases between. The CDR3 spans 15 residues. The germline V gene has CDR1 SGHTA and CDR2 FQGTGA. The CDR3 region is CASSLVRSSYNEQFF. CDR3 sequence (DNA): TGTGCCAGCAGCTTAGTGAGGAGCTCCTACAATGAGCAGTTCTTC.

This clone was recorded a few times. This chain links TRBV7-9 with TRBJ2-7; D is possibly TRBD2 (5 bases). CDR1 and CDR2 (germline): SEHNR, FQNEAQ (reference sequence). Trimming stripped 4 bases from V and 4 bases from J, with 11 bases between. The CDR3 is 13 amino acids. The CDR3 nucleotides read TGTGCCAGCAGCTCGATTAGCGAGTACGAGCAGTACTTC. It is translated as CASSSISEYEQYF.

The chain links TRBV7-2 to TRBJ1-4; no definite D call. V lost 6 bases and J lost 2, with 10 bases in between. Germline lookup yields CDR1 SGHTA and CDR2 FQGNSA. The CDR3 contains 14 residues. CDR3 in DNA: TGTGCCAGCAGTCAGGTGTTCACTAATGAAAAACTGTTTTTT. Residues: CASSQVFTNEKLFF.

This clone was detected only a few times. This chain uses TRBV7-2 with TRBJ2-5; D call uncertain. V dropped 2 bases and J dropped 9 bases, with 13 bases sitting between them. The germline V gene encodes CDR1 SGHTA and CDR2 FQGNSA. This CDR3 region has 13 residues. The CDR3 coding sequence is TGTGCCAGCAGCTTAAGGAGATTGTACGCCCAGTACTTC. This codes for CASSLRRLYAQYF.